Sequencing of this T cell receptor (beta chain) was carried out in a study of shared clonotypes between healthy human individuals. Profiled with immunoSEQ multiplex PCR; TCRdb holds only in-frame clones, not every one. This table has almost 700,000 clones, about 92% appearing once. CDR3 length: 14 amino acids. Germline CDR1 and CDR2: MNHEY and SMNVEV (reference sequence). With 3 bases clipped from V and 3 bases from J, the junction kept 4 bases outside the gene matches. Naivety among CD8 cells was defined by CD45RO negativity and positive CCR7 selection, thereby excluding terminally differentiated effector memory CD45RA+ cells.

The source of this sequence is a young man in good health. Sequencing used naive CD8+ T cells sorted from blood. This chain joins TRBV27 and TRBJ2-7, with 8 bases that match TRBD1. The CDR3 region is CASSLRQGIYEQYF. The CDR3 DNA reads as TGTGCCAGCAGTTTGCGACAGGGGATCTACGAGCAGTACTTC.